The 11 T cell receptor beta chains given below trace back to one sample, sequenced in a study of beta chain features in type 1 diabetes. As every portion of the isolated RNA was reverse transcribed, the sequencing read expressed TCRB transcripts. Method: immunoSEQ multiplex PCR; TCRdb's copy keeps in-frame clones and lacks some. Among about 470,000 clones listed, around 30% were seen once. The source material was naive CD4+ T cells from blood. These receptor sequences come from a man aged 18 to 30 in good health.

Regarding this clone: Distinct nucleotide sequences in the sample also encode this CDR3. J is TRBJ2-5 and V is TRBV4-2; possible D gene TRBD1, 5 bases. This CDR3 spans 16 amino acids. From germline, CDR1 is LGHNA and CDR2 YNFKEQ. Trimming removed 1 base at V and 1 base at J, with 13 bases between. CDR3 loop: CASSQGGWAGQETQYF. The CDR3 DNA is TGTGCCAGCAGCCAAGGGGGCTGGGCAGGCCAAGAGACCCAGTACTTC.

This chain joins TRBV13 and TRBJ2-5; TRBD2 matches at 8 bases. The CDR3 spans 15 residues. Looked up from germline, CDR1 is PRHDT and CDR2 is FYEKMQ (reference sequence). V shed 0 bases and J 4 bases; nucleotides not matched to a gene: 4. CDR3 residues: CASSLGNSGRETQYF. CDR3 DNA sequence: TGTGCCAGCAGCTTAGGGAACAGCGGGAGAGAGACCCAGTACTTC.

For the CDR3, the DNA is TGTGCTAGTTGGTGGTATGGCTACACCTTC. This gives the protein CASWWYGYTF. The rearrangement uses TRBV12-5 and TRBJ1-2; no clear D gene. V lost 8 bases, J lost 5 bases, and 6 bases lay in between. The CDR3 spans 10 residues. Germline V gene sequence: CDR1 LGHNT, CDR2 FRNRAP.

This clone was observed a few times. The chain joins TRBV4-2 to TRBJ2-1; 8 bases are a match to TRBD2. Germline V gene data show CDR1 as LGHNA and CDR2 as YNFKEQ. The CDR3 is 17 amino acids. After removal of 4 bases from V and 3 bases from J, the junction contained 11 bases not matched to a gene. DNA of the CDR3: TGTGCCAGCAGCCTCCACTCAGCGGGAGTGGGCTACAATGAGCAGTTCTTC. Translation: CASSLHSAGVGYNEQFF.

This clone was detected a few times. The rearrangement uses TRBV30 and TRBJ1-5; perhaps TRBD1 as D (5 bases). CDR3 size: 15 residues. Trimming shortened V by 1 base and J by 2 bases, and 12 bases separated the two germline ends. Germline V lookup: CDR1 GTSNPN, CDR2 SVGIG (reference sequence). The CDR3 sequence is CAWSGGTYGNQPQHF. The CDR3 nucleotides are TGTGCCTGGAGTGGGGGGACGTATGGCAATCAGCCCCAGCATTTT. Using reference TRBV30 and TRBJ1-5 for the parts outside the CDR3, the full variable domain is SQTIHQWPATLVQPVGSPLSLECTVEGTSNPNLYWYRQAAGRGLQLLFYSVGIGQISSEVPQNLSASRPQDRQFILSSKKLLLSDSGFYLCAWSGGTYGNQPQHFGDGTRLSIL.

This chain's CDR3 is CASSQAGGQPQHF. CDR3 nucleotides: TGCGCCAGCAGCCAAGCGGGCGGTCAGCCCCAGCATTTT. The rearrangement uses TRBV4-1 and TRBJ1-5; D is unclear. Germline V gene sequence: CDR1 MGHRA, CDR2 YSYEKL. The V end lost 1 base, the J end lost 6 bases, and 7 bases lay between the germline ends. The CDR3 has 13 amino acids.

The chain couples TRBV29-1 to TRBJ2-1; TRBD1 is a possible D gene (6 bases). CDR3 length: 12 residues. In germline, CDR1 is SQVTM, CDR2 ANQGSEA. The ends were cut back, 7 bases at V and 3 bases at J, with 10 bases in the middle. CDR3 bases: TGCAGCGCCCGACAGGACTACAATGAGCAGTTCTTC. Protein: CSARQDYNEQFF.

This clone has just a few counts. The CDR3 loop is CASSEIRAEGYTF. CDR3 DNA sequence: TGTGCCAGCAGTGAAATTCGGGCAGAAGGCTACACCTTC. The rearrangement uses TRBV2 and TRBJ1-2; D uncertain. V was clipped by 2 bases and J by 8 bases, with 12 bases between them. The CDR3 contains 13 residues. Germline loops: CDR1 SNHLY, CDR2 FYNNEI.

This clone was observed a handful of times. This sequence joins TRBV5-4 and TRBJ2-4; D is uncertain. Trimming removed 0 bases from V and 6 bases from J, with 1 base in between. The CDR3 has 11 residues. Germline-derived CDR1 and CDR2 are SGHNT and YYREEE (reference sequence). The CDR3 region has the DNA TGTGCCAGCAGCTTGGGAAACATTCAGTACTTC. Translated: CASSLGNIQYF.

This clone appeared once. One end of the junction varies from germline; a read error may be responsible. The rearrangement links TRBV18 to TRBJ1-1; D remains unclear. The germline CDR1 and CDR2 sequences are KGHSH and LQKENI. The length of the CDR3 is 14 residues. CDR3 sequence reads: CASSPPRLNAEAFF. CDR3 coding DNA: TGTGCCAGCTCACCCCCACGGTTGAACGCTGAAGCTTTCTTT.

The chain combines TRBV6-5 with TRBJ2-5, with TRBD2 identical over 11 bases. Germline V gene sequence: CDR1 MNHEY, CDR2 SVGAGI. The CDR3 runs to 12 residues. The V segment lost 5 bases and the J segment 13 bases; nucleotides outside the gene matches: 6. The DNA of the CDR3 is TGTGCCAGCAGTACGACTAGCGGGACGATGTACTTC. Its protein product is CASSTTSGTMYF.